The 31 T cell receptor beta chains below come from one sample, sequenced in a study of beta chain features in type 1 diabetes. Sequencing targeted expressed TCRB transcripts, as all isolated RNA had been reverse transcribed. Sequencing used immunoSEQ multiplex PCR; TCRdb keeps in-frame clones, though not all of them. This repertoire shows 200,000 to 250,000 clones, 13% to 15% found once; its top ten account for about 0.026%. The sequenced sample consisted of naive CD4+ T cells from blood. Receptors originate from a woman aged 40-49 years in good health.

The J gene is TRBJ2-7, the V gene TRBV4-3, with D possibly being TRBD2 (5 bases). Deletions cut 1 base from V and 3 bases from J, with 13 bases between. The CDR3 is made up of 15 amino acids. The germline V gene has CDR1 LGHNA and CDR2 YSLEER. The CDR3 DNA follows: TGCGCCAGCAGCCAAGGGAAAGGAGGACTCTACGAGCAGTACTTC. Its protein is CASSQGKGGLYEQYF.

The chain joins TRBV18 to TRBJ2-7, with 9 bases lining up with TRBD1. This CDR3 comprises 14 residues. The V gene end was trimmed by 4 bases and the J gene end by 5 bases; junction bases not matched to a gene: 6. Germline V gene data show CDR1 as KGHSH and CDR2 as LQKENI. The CDR3 region has the DNA TGTGCCAGCTCACTCGGACAGGGGAGAAACGAGCAGTACTTC. Translation gives CASSLGQGRNEQYF.

The V and J genes are TRBV11-2 and TRBJ2-2; 8 nucleotides line up with TRBD2. J gave up 5 bases and V 3 bases, and 11 bases lay outside the gene matches. CDR3 length: 17 amino acids. Germline CDR1 is SGHAT and CDR2 is FQNNGV. CDR3 amino acids: CASSFVWERGRTGELFF. The CDR3 DNA reads TGTGCCAGCAGCTTCGTGTGGGAGCGGGGGAGGACCGGGGAGCTGTTTTTT.

V usage is TRBV10-3 and J usage is TRBJ2-6; no clear D. V was shortened by 6 bases and J by 1 base, with 10 bases between the two germline ends. Per germline, CDR1 ENHRY and CDR2 SYGVKD. The CDR3 contains 15 residues. In nucleotides, the CDR3 is TGTGCCATCAGAACTTCCCGTTCTGGGGCCAACGTCCTGACTTTC. This codes for CAIRTSRSGANVLTF.

This chain uses TRBV6-5 with TRBJ2-3; no clear D. This CDR3 contains 11 residues. The V end lost 6 bases, the J end lost 4 bases, and 5 bases lay between the germline ends. In germline, CDR1 is MNHEY, CDR2 SVGAGI. CDR3 loop: CASSHSDTQYF. The CDR3 DNA is TGTGCCAGCAGCCATTCAGATACGCAGTATTTT.

Many counts were recorded for this clone. The chain joins TRBV11-2 to TRBJ2-2; D call uncertain. V was pared by 3 bases and J by 0 bases, with 2 bases between. Germline values: CDR1 SGHAT, CDR2 FQNNGV. CDR3 length equals 13 residues. CDR3 in DNA: TGTGCCAGCAGCTTTACGAACACCGGGGAGCTGTTTTTT. The encoded protein is CASSFTNTGELFF.

This clone showed up just a few times. V gene TRBV5-4 combines with J gene TRBJ2-5; 8 bases line up with TRBD1. Germline V lookup: CDR1 SGHNT, CDR2 YYREEE (reference sequence). The CDR3 has 16 residues. V lost 0 bases and J lost 1; bases outside the gene matches: 5. Written as DNA, the CDR3 is TGTGCCAGCAGCTTGGGGGTAGGACAGGGCCAAGAGACCCAGTACTTC. It yields the protein CASSLGVGQGQETQYF.

A few counts support this clone. V usage is TRBV11-2 and J usage is TRBJ1-3; unclear D gene. The length of the CDR3 is 15 residues. CDR1 SGHAT and CDR2 FQNNGV come from the germline V gene. V shed 0 bases and J shed 0 bases, with 6 bases lying between them. CDR3 region: CASSLDSRSGNTIYF. The CDR3 nucleotides are TGTGCCAGCAGCTTAGACAGTCGCTCTGGAAACACCATATATTTT. Full variable domain (remainder filled in from reference TRBV11-2 and TRBJ1-3): EAGVAQSPRYKIIEKRQSVAFWCNPISGHATLYWYQQILGQGPKLLIQFQNNGVVDDSQLPKDRFSAERLKGVDSTLKIQPAKLEDSAVYLCASSLDSRSGNTIYFGEGSWLTVV.

The chain couples TRBV2 to TRBJ2-5, with 11 bases matching TRBD2. Germline lookup yields CDR1 SNHLY and CDR2 FYNNEI. The CDR3 is made up of 15 amino acids. Trimming took 3 bases from V and 4 from J; bases not matched to a gene: 4. In DNA form, the CDR3 reads TGTGCCAGCAGTGATGCTAGCGGGGGGTCAGAGACCCAGTACTTC. Its translation is CASSDASGGSETQYF. Full variable domain (rest looked up from reference TRBV2 and TRBJ2-5): EPEVTQTPSHQVTQMGQEVILRCVPISNHLYFYWYRQILGQKVEFLVSFYNNEISEKSEIFDDQFSVERPDGSNFTLKIRSTKLEDSAMYFCASSDASGGSETQYFGPGTRLLVL.

This clone was detected a few times. This sequence joins TRBV29-1 and TRBJ1-4, with 10 bases matching TRBD1. The J segment lost 6 bases and the V segment lost 6 bases, leaving 7 bases of the junction unmatched. This CDR3 is built from 14 residues. Per germline, CDR1 SQVTM and CDR2 ANQGSEA. This CDR3 reads CSVGDRGGYEKLFF. Here the CDR3 DNA reads TGCAGCGTGGGGGACAGGGGAGGCTATGAAAAACTGTTTTTT.

This clone was observed a handful of times. The rearrangement joins TRBV13 to TRBJ2-5; TRBD2 is a possible D gene (6 bases). The DNA end is more similar to TRBJ2-7, so the J call may be wrong. CDR3 size: 16 residues. Germline V gene sequence: CDR1 PRHDT, CDR2 FYEKMQ (reference sequence). In nucleotides, the CDR3 is TGTGCCAGCAGCTTAGGCGGCGGGACCGGCTCCTACGAGCAGTACTTC. It translates to CASSLGGGTGSYEQYF.

The chain uses TRBV25-1 and TRBJ1-4, with 7 bases identical to TRBD1. V dropped 3 bases and J dropped 7; count of bases not matched to a gene: 8. CDR3 length: 15 residues. CDR1 is MGHDK and CDR2 is SYGVNS in the germline V gene. CDR3 protein: CASSDRRGLGEKLFF. The CDR3 nucleotides are TGTGCCAGCAGTGACCGTAGGGGGCTGGGTGAAAAACTGTTTTTT.

This clone was detected a few times. The rearrangement joins TRBV7-2 to TRBJ2-5; weak D call: TRBD1 (6 bases). CDR3 length: 13 amino acids. From germline, CDR1 is SGHTA and CDR2 FQGNSA. The V and J ends lost 3 bases and 5 bases respectively, with 10 bases between them. In DNA form, the CDR3 reads TGTGCCAGCAGCTTTAACAGGGACGAGACCCAGTACTTC. This translates into CASSFNRDETQYF.

The chain uses TRBV27 and TRBJ2-3; D may be TRBD2 (5 bases). The CDR3 totals 15 residues. V shed 5 bases and J shed 2 bases, with 14 bases lying between them. Germline CDR1 MNHEY, CDR2 SMNVEV (reference sequence). CDR3 in DNA: TGTGCCAGCAGTCCGACCAGAGCGGCCACAGATACGCAGTATTTT. This encodes CASSPTRAATDTQYF.

The V gene is TRBV6-5, the J gene TRBJ2-3; D is possibly TRBD2 (5 bases). The CDR3 totals 13 residues. V dropped 10 bases and J dropped 1 base, with 12 bases sitting between them. CDR1 and CDR2 (germline): MNHEY, SVGAGI. The CDR3 here is CATFNGGTDTQYF. CDR3 DNA sequence: TGTGCCACCTTTAACGGGGGCACAGATACGCAGTATTTT.

This chain links TRBV6-5 with TRBJ1-2; 8 nucleotides align to TRBD1. The V gene's germline CDR1 is MNHEY and CDR2 SVGAGI. CDR3 length: 12 residues. V was clipped by 6 bases and J by 5 bases; unmatched bases: 2. CDR3 in amino acids: CASRGTGYGYTF. DNA of the CDR3: TGTGCCAGCAGAGGGACAGGTTATGGCTACACCTTC.

This clone was seen a few times. The CDR3 bases are TGCGCCAGCAGCCAAGTCGGGAGGGAGGGATACACCTTC. Its protein product is CASSQVGREGYTF. The V call is TRBV4-3, the J call TRBJ1-2; D is unresolved. CDR1 is LGHNA and CDR2 is YSLEER in the germline V gene. V was trimmed by 1 base and J by 11 bases, leaving 14 bases between them. This CDR3 has 13 amino acids.

The genes are TRBV5-4 and TRBJ2-2, with 8 bases matching TRBD2. This CDR3 spans 15 amino acids. Germline V gene data show CDR1 as SGHNT and CDR2 as YYREEE (reference sequence). V dropped 5 bases and J dropped 3; count of bases not matched to a gene: 6. DNA for the CDR3: TGTGCCAGCAGTTTAGCGGGGTGGGACACCGGGGAGCTGTTTTTT. Its translation is CASSLAGWDTGELFF.

The rearrangement links TRBV6-5 to TRBJ2-3; a possible D gene is TRBD2 (7 bases). The germline gives CDR1 MNHEY, CDR2 SVGAGI. Trimming stripped 2 bases from V and 6 bases from J, with 15 bases between. The CDR3 is 15 residues long. The CDR3 nucleotides are TGTGCCAGCAGTTACGGGAGGGGGAAGCTTGATACGCAGTATTTT. It yields the protein CASSYGRGKLDTQYF.

V usage is TRBV5-4 and J usage is TRBJ1-1; the D is unclear. From germline, CDR1 is SGHNT and CDR2 YYREEE (reference sequence). CDR3 length equals 14 residues. V dropped 1 base and J dropped 4 bases, with 11 bases sitting between them. CDR3 bases: TGTGCCAGCAGCTTGACGATAGAGGGCACTGAAGCTTTCTTT. This encodes CASSLTIEGTEAFF.

Notes on this clone: At the DNA level, this CDR3 is encoded by other sequences in the same sample as well. This chain joins TRBV11-2 and TRBJ1-1; D remains ambiguous. The CDR3 runs 14 residues. The V gene's germline CDR1 is SGHAT and CDR2 FQNNGV. V was pared by 1 base and J by 4 bases, with 10 bases between. CDR3 loop: CASSLGGSLTEAFF. The CDR3 region has the DNA TGTGCCAGCAGCTTAGGAGGCAGCCTCACTGAAGCTTTCTTT.

The J gene is TRBJ1-2, the V gene TRBV6-6; D perhaps matches TRBD1 (5 bases). Germline lookup yields CDR1 MNHNY and CDR2 SVGAGI (reference sequence). The CDR3 is 13 residues long. Trimming stripped 6 bases from V and 4 bases from J, with 12 bases between. CDR3: CASRGGRGYGYTF. CDR3 DNA sequence: TGTGCCAGCAGGGGGGGACGGGGCTATGGCTACACCTTC.

This clone was observed a few times. The genes are TRBV10-3 and TRBJ2-3; 7 bases align to TRBD1. Germline V CDR1 and CDR2: ENHRY, SYGVKD. The junction had 9 bases not matched to a gene; V was cut back by 11 bases and J by 4 bases. The CDR3 consists of 13 residues. The CDR3 region is CALYRGAPDTQYF. The CDR3 nucleotides read TGTGCCCTTTACAGGGGAGCTCCAGATACGCAGTATTTT.

This clone showed up just a few times. This chain connects TRBV20-1 to TRBJ1-2; D remains ambiguous. The V gene lost 6 bases and the J gene lost 5 bases, with 10 bases spanning the gap. This CDR3 comprises 11 residues. Germline lookup yields CDR1 DFQATT and CDR2 SNEGSKA (reference sequence). CDR3 in amino acids: CSAEEPYGYTF. CDR3 bases: TGCAGTGCCGAGGAGCCTTATGGCTACACCTTC.

The chain couples TRBV18 to TRBJ2-5; 14 bases map to TRBD2. Germline assignment: CDR1 KGHSH and CDR2 LQKENI. The CDR3 length is 15 residues. Trimming took 3 bases from V and 3 from J; bases not matched to a gene: 0. CDR3: CASSPGLAGEETQYF. CDR3 sequence (DNA): TGTGCCAGCTCACCGGGACTAGCGGGAGAAGAGACCCAGTACTTC.

The V gene is TRBV29-1, the J gene TRBJ2-2, with 8 bases aligning to TRBD2. Trimming removed 7 bases from V and 4 bases from J; junction bases left unmatched: 5. CDR1 and CDR2 (germline): SQVTM, ANQGSEA. The CDR3 totals 13 residues. The CDR3: CSARGGGTGELFF. The DNA of the CDR3 is TGCAGCGCCCGGGGGGGAGGCACCGGGGAGCTGTTTTTT.

This rearrangement joins TRBV12-5 to TRBJ1-1; tentative D call: TRBD1 (6 bases). The V gene lost 7 bases and the J gene lost 7 bases, with 13 bases spanning the gap. The CDR3 loop spans 12 amino acids. The germline CDR1 and CDR2 sequences are LGHNT and FRNRAP. For the CDR3, the DNA is TGTGCTAGTGCCCTGACAGGCTATGAAGCTTTCTTT. It yields the protein CASALTGYEAFF.

The table lists this clone with a few counts. The chain couples TRBV18 to TRBJ1-1; no firm D call. Germline V CDR1 and CDR2: KGHSH, LQKENI. V was cut by 4 bases and J by 0 bases, with 9 bases left in between. There are 14 residues in the CDR3. As DNA, the CDR3 is TGTGCCAGCTCACTAAAGAGTATGAACACTGAAGCTTTCTTT. Protein: CASSLKSMNTEAFF.

The chain has TRBV5-1 and TRBJ2-3; TRBD1 matches at 11 bases. Losses at the gene ends were 4 bases for V and 4 bases for J; bases not matched to a gene: 5. The CDR3 is 15 amino acids. Germline V gene lookup returns CDR1 SGHRS and CDR2 YFSETQ. The CDR3 DNA sequence: TGCGCCAGCAGCCCGGGACAGGGGGGGTCAGATACGCAGTATTTT. This translates into CASSPGQGGSDTQYF.

The chain joins TRBV18 to TRBJ1-6; 9 bases are shared with TRBD1. CDR3 length: 15 amino acids. Trimming cost V 1 base and J 10 bases; bases outside gene matches: 5. Per the germline V gene, CDR1 is KGHSH and CDR2 is LQKENI. The CDR3 is CASSPQTGGRSPLHF. Written as DNA, the CDR3 is TGTGCCAGCTCACCACAGACAGGGGGAAGATCACCCCTCCACTTT.

There are a few counts of this clone. The chain recombines TRBV19 with TRBJ2-1; a possible D gene is TRBD2 (7 bases). The CDR3 runs to 15 residues. The V end was cut by 3 bases, the J end by 7 bases, with 16 bases between. Germline V CDR1 and CDR2: LNHDA, SQIVND (reference sequence). The CDR3 protein is CASSIGGGQVNEQFF. In DNA, the CDR3 is TGTGCCAGTAGTATTGGGGGGGGCCAGGTTAATGAGCAGTTCTTC.